This T cell receptor (beta chain) came from a study of T cells in Graves' hyperthyroidism and ophthalmopathy. This clonotype was counted ten times or more. As yet, its antigen is unknown. Regarding the study as a whole: Blood shared most expanded thyroid clonotypes above 0.001. Onset of ophthalmopathy came a median approximately 6.5 months after the model predicted it.

V shed 6 bases, J shed 10 bases, and the junction held 12 bases outside the gene matches. Germline CDR1 MNHEY, CDR2 SMNVEV (reference sequence). The CDR3 sequence is 15 residues long. Uncontrolled infection, other autoimmune disease, pregnancy or lactation disqualified patients from enrolment. Using RNA transcripts as the source, TCR beta CDR3 regions were amplified. An initial round of RT-PCR targeting the TCR CDR3 relied on the HTBI primer set. One entry per CDR3 protein results from TCRdb running MiXCR on the multiplex PCR reads. The table has approximately 610,000 distinct CDR3 sequences, over 15% seen once.

This sequence was found in a woman aged 18 to 35 with Graves' hyperthyroidism. Sequencing was done on a sample of blood. The rearrangement joins TRBV27 to TRBJ2-1; 10 bases agree with TRBD2. Here the CDR3 reads CASRLKREGIREQFF. The CDR3 DNA sequence: TGTGCCAGCAGACTAAAGCGGGAGGGAATAAGGGAGCAGTTCTTC.